Given below is one TCR beta chain in context. Its antigen is unidentified. The data were obtained in a study of radiotherapy plus CTLA-4 blockade in lung cancer. The overall study: Disease control was present in 25% to 35% of patients, and objective responses in roughly 17%.

The CDR3 runs 16 residues. The V gene's germline CDR1 is SNHLY and CDR2 FYNNEI. After removal of 5 bases from V and 3 bases from J, the junction contained 6 bases not matched to a gene. Notes on the study in general: Once radiotherapy plus ipilimumab had been given, TCR clones derived from tumor expanded in blood. According to reports, early shifts in blood T cell clones, alongside interferon-beta, forecast response most accurately.

Assay: immunoSEQ multiplex PCR; the TCRdb copy retains only in-frame clones and omits some. The table records more than 55,000 clones, around four fifths of them present only once. Chemo-refractory metastatic non-small-cell lung cancer patients received focal radiation with ipilimumab CTLA-4 blockade. The TCR was taken from a human donor with non-small cell lung cancer whose response to radiotherapy plus ipilimumab could not be evaluated. The sequences come from peripheral blood, collected from a patient treated with radiotherapy plus ipilimumab. This chain joins TRBV2 and TRBJ2-7, with 14 bases lining up with TRBD2. CDR3 coding DNA: TGTGCCAGCAGTTTAGGACTAGCGGGGGGCATCTACGAGCAGTACTTC. It encodes CASSLGLAGGIYEQYF.